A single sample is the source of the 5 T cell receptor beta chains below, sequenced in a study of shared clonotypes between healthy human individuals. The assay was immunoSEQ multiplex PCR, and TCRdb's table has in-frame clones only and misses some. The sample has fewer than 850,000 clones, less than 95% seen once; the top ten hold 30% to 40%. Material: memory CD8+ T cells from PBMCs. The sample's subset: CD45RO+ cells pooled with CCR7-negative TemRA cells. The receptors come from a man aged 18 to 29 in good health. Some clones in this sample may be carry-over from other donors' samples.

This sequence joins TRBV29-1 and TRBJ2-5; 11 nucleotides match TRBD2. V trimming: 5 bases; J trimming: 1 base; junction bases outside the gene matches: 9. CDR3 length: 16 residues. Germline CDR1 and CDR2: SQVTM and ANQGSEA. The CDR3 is CSVRRTSGLRQETQYF. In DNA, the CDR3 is TGCAGCGTTCGTAGGACTAGCGGGTTGCGCCAAGAGACCCAGTACTTC. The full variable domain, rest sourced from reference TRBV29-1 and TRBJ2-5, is SAVISQKPSRDICQRGTSLTIQCQVDSQVTMMFWYRQQPGQSLTLIATANQGSEATYESGFVIDKFPISRPNLTFSTLTVSNMSPEDSSIYLCSVRRTSGLRQETQYFGPGTRLLVL.

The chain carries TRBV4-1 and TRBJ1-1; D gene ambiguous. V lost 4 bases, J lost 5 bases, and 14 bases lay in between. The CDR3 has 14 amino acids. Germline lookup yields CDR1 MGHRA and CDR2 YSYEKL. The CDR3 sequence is CASSRLSAETEAFF. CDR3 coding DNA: TGCGCCAGCAGCCGACTGTCCGCGGAAACTGAAGCTTTCTTT.

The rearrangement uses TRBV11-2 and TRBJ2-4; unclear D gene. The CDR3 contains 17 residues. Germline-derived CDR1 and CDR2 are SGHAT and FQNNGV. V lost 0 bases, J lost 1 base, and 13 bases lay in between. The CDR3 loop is CASSLDVPLGAKNIQYF. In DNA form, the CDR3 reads TGTGCCAGCAGCTTAGATGTCCCCCTCGGTGCCAAAAACATTCAGTACTTC.

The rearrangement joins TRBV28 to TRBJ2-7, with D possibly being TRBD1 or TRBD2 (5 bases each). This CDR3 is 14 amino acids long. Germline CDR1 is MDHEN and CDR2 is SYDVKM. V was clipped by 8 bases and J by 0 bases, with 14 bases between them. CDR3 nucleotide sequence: TGTGCCAGCCAAAACCGGGACGGCTCCTACGAGCAGTACTTC. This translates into CASQNRDGSYEQYF. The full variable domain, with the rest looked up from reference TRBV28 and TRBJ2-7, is DVKVTQSSRYLVKRTGEKVFLECVQDMDHENMFWYRQDPGLGLRLIYFSYDVKMKEKGDIPEGYSVSREKKERFSLILESASTNQTSMYLCASQNRDGSYEQYFGPGTRLTVT.

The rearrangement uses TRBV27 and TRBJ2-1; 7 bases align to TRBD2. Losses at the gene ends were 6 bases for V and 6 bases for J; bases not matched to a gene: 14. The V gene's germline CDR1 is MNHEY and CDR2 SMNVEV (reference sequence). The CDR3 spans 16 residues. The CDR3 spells CASSERLAQRGNEQFF. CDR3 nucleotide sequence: TGTGCCAGCAGCGAAAGACTGGCCCAGCGGGGCAATGAGCAGTTCTTC.